This T cell receptor beta chain was identified in a study of blood T cell repertoires in COVID-19. Study processing details: Reference gene primer amplification gave nucleated cell count estimates. This table comes from immunoSEQ multiplex PCR, and its TCRdb copy is limited to in-frame clones, with some not included. V and J calls and clone size follow that table, whereas D and trimming were derived from the DNA. The sample lists roughly 200,000 clones, about 84% occurring once. Enrollment of patients from Seattle took place during active infection, with longitudinal follow-up. CDR3 length: 14 residues. Germline-derived CDR1 and CDR2 are MNHNY and SVGAGI (reference sequence). The V end was cut by 0 bases, the J end by 5 bases, with 10 bases between.

The gene calls are TRBV6-6 and TRBJ1-2; D is unclear. The origin of this receptor is a person aged 70 to 85 with COVID-19, enrolled during active disease. The material sequenced was peripheral blood. CDR3 bases: TGTGCCAGCAGTTACTCCCTAGATGGTTATGGCTACACCTTC. Amino acids: CASSYSLDGYGYTF.